Detailed here is one T cell receptor (beta chain). These data belong to a study of shared clonotypes between healthy human individuals. Looking at the study overall: Contributing individuals were a couple of females and a few males aged 18 to 49.

Germline loops: CDR1 MNHNS, CDR2 SASEGT. This CDR3 has 15 residues. The J segment lost 2 bases and the V segment lost 6 bases, leaving 3 bases of the junction unmatched. Clones were sequenced by immunoSEQ multiplex PCR, and TCRdb holds only the in-frame ones, with some missing. The sample records approximately 110,000 clones, roughly 66% being singletons. CD8 memory fractions consisted of CD45RO+ and CCR7-negative CD45RA+ TemRA cells together. The V call is TRBV6-1, the J call TRBJ2-3; 12 bases align to TRBD2. Sequencing was performed on memory CD8+ T cells sorted from blood. Sample subset: CD45RO+ cells pooled with CCR7-negative TemRA cells. The sequence was collected from a woman aged 25 to 39 in good health. In nucleotides, the CDR3 is TGTGCCAGCAGCGGGACTAGCGGGCACACAGATACGCAGTATTTT. This sequence encodes CASSGTSGHTDTQYF.